The clone carrying this TCR beta chain has just one count. Method: immunoSEQ multiplex PCR; TCRdb's copy keeps in-frame clones and lacks some. The top ten clones hold roughly 0.36% of a sample with 2,500,000 or so clones, over 85% of them seen once. These data originate in a study of shared clonotypes between healthy human individuals. V lost 2 bases, J lost 11 bases, and 7 bases lay in between. This CDR3 region has 11 residues. From germline, CDR1 is MNHEY and CDR2 SMNVEV (reference sequence). The sample comprised naive CD4+ T cells from PBMCs. The subset was: CD45RA+ positively selected. The sequence was obtained from a man aged 18-30 years in good health. Some clones in this sample may be carry-over from other donors' samples. The chain couples TRBV27 to TRBJ2-1; D possibly corresponds to TRBD2 (5 bases). CDR3 sequence reads: CASSLTGKQFF. The CDR3 nucleotides are TGTGCCAGCAGTTTAACGGGAAAGCAGTTCTTC.